This record covers a single T cell receptor beta chain. As yet, its antigen is unknown. The record originates from a study of cytomegalovirus exposure and HLA in healthy donors. Study-wide results and limits: TCR beta chains numbering under 200 were designated cytomegalovirus-associated. At a 0.05 false discovery rate, a later analysis found approximately 15,000 TCR beta sequences to be associated with HLA alleles.

The PCR employed 60 Vbeta primers together with 13 Jbeta primers. Assay used: immunoSEQ multiplex PCR; TCRdb lists only in-frame clones, some missing. Of about 170,000 clones listed, 60% to 85% were seen once; the top ten hold over 3%. The CDR3 loop spans 13 amino acids. From germline, CDR1 is SGHRS and CDR2 YFSETQ. Trimming cost V 5 bases and J 6 bases; bases outside gene matches: 6. The receptor was derived from a female donor in good health and CMV-seronegative. This chain links TRBV5-1 with TRBJ1-2; 8 positions agree with TRBD1. The sequenced material came from PBMCs. CDR3 nucleotides: TGCGCCAGCAGTCTGGGACAGGAGAATGGCTACACCTTC. Encoded protein: CASSLGQENGYTF.